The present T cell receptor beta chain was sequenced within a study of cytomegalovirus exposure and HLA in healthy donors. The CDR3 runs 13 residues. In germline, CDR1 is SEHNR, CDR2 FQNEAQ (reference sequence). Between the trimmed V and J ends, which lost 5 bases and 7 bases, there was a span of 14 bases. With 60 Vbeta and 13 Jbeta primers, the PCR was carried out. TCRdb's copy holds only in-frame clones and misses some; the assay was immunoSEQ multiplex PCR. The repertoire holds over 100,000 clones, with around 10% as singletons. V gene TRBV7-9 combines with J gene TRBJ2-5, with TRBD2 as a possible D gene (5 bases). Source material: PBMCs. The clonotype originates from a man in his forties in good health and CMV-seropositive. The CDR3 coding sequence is TGTGCCAGCAGCCAAACTAGGGATGGGACCCAGTACTTC. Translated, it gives CASSQTRDGTQYF.